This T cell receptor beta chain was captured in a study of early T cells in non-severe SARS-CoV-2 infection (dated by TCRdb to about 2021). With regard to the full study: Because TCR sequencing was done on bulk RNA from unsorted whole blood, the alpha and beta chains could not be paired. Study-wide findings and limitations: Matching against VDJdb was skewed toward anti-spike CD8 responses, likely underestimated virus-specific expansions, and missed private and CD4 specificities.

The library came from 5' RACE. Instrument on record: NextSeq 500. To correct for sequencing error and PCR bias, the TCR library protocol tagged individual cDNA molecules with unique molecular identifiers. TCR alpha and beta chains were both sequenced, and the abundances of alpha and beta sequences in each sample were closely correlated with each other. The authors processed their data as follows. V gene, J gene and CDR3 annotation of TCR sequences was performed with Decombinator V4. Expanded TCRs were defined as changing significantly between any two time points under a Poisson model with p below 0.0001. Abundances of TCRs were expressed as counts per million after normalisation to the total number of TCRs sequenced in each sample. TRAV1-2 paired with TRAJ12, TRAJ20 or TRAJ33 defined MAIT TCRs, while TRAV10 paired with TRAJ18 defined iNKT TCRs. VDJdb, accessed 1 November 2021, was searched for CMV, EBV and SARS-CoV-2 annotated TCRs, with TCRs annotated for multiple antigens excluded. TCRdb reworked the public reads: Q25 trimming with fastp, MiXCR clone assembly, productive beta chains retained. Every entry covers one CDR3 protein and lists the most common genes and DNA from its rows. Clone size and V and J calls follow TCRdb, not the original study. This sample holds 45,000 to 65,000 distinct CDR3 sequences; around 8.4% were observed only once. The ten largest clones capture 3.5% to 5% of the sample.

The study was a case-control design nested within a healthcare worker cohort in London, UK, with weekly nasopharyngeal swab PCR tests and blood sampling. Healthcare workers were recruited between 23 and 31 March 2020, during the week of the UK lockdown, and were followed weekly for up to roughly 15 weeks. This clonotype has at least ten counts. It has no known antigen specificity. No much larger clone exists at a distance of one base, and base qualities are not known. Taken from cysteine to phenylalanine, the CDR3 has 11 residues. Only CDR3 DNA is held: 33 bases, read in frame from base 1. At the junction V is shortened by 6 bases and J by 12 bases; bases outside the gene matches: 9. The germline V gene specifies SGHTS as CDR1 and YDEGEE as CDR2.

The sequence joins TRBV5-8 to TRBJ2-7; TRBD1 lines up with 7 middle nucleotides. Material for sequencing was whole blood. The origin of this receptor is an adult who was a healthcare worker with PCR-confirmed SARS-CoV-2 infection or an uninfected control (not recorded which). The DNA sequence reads TGTGCCAGCAACCACAGACAGGGAACGTACTTC. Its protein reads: CASNHRQGTYF.